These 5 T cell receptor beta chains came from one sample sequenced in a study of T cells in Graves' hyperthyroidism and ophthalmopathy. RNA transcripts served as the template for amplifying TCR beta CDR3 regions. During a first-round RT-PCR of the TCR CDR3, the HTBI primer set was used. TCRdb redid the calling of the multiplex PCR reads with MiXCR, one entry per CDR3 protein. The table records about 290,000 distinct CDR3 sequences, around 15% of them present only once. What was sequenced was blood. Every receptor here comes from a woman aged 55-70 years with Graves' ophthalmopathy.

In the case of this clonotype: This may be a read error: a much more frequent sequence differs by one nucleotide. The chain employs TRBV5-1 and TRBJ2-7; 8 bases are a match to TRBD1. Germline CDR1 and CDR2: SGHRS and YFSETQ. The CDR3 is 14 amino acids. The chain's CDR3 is CTSSSRTGSYEQYF. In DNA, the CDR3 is TGCACCAGCAGCTCGAGGACAGGGAGCTACGAGCAGTACTTC. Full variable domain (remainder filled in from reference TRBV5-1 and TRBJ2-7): KAGVTQTPRYLIKTRGQQVTLSCSPISGHRSVSWYQQTPGQGLQFLFEYFSETQRNKGNFPGRFSGRQFSNSRSEMNVSTLELGDSALYLCTSSSRTGSYEQYFGPGTRLTVT.

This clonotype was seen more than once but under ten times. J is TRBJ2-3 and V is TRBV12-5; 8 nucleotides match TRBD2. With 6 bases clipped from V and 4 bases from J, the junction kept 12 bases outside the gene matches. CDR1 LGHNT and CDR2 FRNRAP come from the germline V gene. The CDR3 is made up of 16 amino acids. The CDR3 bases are TGTGCTAGTGGCCCGGGTTTCTCGGGGGGGGCAGATACGCAGTATTTT. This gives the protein CASGPGFSGGADTQYF.

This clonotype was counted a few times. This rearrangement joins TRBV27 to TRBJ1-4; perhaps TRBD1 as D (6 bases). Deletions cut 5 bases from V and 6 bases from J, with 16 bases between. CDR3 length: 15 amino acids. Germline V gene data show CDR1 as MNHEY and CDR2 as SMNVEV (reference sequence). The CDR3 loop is CASSLQRRGDEKLFF. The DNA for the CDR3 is TGTGCCAGCAGTCTGCAACGTAGGGGGGATGAAAAACTGTTTTTT.

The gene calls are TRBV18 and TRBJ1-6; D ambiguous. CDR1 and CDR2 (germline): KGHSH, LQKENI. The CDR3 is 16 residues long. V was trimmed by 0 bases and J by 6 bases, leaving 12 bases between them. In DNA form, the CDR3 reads TGTGCCAGCTCACCACCGGTCGGCAGTCTTAATTCACCCCTCCACTTT. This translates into CASSPPVGSLNSPLHF.

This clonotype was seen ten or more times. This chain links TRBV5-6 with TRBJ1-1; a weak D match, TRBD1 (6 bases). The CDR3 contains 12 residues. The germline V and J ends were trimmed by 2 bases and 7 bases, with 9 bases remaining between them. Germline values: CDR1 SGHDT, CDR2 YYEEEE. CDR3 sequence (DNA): TGTGCCAGCAGCTTCGGGACATATGAAGCTTTCTTT. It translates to CASSFGTYEAFF.